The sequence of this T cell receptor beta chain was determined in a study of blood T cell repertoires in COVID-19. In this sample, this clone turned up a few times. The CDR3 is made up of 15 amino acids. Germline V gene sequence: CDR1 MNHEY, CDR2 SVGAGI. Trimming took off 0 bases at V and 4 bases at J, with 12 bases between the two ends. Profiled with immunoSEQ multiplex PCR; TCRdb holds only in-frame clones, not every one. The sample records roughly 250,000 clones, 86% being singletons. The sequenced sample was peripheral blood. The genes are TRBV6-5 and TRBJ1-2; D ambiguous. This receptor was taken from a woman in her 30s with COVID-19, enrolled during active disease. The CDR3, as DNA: TGTGCCAGCAGTTACTCCCCTACAGCTCCCTATGGCTACACCTTC. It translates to CASSYSPTAPYGYTF.